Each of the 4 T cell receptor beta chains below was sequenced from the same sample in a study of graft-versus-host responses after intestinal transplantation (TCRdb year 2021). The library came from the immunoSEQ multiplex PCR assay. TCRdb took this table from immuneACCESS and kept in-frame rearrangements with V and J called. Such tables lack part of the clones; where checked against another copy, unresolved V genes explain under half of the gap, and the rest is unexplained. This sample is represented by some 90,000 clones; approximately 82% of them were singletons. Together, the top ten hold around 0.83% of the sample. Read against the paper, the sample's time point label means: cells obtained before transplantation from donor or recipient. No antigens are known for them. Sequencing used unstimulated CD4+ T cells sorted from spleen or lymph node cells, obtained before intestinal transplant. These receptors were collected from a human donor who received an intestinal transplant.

CDR3 DNA sequence: TGTGCCAGCAGCTTAGGGACAGGGATTGGTGAGCAGTTCTTC. Translated: CASSLGTGIGEQFF. V and J are TRBV7-3 and TRBJ2-1, with 9 bases matching TRBD1. V trimming: 2 bases; J trimming: 9 bases; junction bases outside the gene matches: 5. The CDR3 runs 14 residues. Germline V CDR1 and CDR2: SGHTA, FQGTGA. The full variable domain, its missing parts supplied by reference TRBV7-3 and TRBJ2-1, is GAGVSQTPSNKVTEKGKYVELRCDPISGHTALYWYRQSLGQGPEFLIYFQGTGAADDSGLPNDRFFAVRPEGSVSTLKIQRTERGDSAVYLCASSLGTGIGEQFFGPGTRLTVL.

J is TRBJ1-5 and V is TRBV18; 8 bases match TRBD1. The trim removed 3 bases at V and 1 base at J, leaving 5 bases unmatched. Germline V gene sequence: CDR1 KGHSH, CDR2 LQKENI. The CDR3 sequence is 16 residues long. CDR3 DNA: TGTGCCAGCTCACCCGGGCAGGGGGCAAGCAATCAGCCCCAGCATTTT. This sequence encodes CASSPGQGASNQPQHF.

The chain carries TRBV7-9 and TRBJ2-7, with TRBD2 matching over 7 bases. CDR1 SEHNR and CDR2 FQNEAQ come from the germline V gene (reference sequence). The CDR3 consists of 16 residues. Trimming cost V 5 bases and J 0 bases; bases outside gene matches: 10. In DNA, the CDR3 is TGTGCCAGCAGCCCCTCACTAGCGAGTTTCTCCTACGAGCAGTACTTC. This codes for CASSPSLASFSYEQYF.

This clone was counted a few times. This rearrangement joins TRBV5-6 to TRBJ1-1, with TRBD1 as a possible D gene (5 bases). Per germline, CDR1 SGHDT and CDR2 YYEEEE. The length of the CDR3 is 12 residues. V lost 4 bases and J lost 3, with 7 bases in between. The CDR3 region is CASSRGYTEAFF. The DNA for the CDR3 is TGTGCCAGCAGCCGGGGGTACACTGAAGCTTTCTTT.